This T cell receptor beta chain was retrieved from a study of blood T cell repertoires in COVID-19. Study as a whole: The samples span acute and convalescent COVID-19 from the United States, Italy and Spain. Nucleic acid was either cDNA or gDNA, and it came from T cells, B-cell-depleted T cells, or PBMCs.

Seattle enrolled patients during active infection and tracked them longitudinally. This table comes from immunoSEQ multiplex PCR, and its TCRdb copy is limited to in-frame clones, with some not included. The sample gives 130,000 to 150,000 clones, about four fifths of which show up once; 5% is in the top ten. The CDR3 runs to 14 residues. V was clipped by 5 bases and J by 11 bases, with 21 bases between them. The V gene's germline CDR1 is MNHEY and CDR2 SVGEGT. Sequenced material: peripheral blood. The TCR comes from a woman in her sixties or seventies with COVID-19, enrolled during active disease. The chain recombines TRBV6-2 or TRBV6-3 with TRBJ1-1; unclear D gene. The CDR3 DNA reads TGTGCCAGCAGTCGCTACCAGACGGGGTGGTTGGCTTTCTTT. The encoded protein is CASSRYQTGWLAFF.